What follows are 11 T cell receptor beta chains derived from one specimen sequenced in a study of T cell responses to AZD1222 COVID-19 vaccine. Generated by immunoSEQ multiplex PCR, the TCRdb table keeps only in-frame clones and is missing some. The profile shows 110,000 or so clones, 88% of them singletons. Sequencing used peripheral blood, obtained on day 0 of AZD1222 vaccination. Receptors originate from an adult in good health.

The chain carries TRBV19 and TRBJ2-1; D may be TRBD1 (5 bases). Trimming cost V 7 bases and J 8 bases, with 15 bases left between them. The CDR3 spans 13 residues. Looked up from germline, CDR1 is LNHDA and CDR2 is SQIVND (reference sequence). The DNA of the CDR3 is TGTGCCAGTACTACGACTCTAGGGGATGAGCAGTTCTTC. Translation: CASTTTLGDEQFF.

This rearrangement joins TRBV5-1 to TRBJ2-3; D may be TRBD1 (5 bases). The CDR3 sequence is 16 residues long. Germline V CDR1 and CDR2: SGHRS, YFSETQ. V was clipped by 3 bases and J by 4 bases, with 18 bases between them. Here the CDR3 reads CASSSRSSGAADTQYF. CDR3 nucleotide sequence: TGCGCCAGCAGCTCCCGTAGTAGTGGGGCGGCAGATACGCAGTATTTT.

CDR3 amino acids: CASSYSTDPSYEQYF. In DNA form, the CDR3 reads TGTGCCAGCAGTTACTCGACTGACCCCTCCTACGAGCAGTACTTC. The chain combines TRBV6-5 with TRBJ2-7; no clear D. Trimming pared 0 bases from V and 0 bases from J, leaving 9 bases between. Germline V CDR1 and CDR2: MNHEY, SVGAGI. This CDR3 contains 15 residues.

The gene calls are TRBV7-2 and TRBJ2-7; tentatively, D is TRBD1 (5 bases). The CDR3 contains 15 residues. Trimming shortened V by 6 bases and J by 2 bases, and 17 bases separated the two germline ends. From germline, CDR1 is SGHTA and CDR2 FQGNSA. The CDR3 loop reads CASSRYRQTAYEQYF. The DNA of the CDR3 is TGTGCCAGCAGTCGGTACAGGCAGACCGCCTACGAGCAGTACTTC.

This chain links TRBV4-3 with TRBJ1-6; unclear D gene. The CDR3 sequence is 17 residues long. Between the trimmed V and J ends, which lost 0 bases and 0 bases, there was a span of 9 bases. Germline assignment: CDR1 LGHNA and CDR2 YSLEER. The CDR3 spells CASSQERESSYNSPLHF. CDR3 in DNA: TGCGCCAGCAGCCAAGAACGGGAAAGCTCCTATAATTCACCCCTCCACTTT.

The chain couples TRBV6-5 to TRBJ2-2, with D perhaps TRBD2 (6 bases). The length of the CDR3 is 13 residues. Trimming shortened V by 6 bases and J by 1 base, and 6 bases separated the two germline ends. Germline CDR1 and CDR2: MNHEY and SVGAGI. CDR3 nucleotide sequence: TGTGCCAGCAGGGGGGGGAACACCGGGGAGCTGTTTTTT. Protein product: CASRGGNTGELFF.

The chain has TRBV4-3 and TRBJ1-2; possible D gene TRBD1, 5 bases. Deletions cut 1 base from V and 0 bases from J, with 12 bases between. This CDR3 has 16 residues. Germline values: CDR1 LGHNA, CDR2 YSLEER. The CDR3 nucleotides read TGCGCCAGCAGCCAAGTAACAGGAAATACTAACTATGGCTACACCTTC. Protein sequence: CASSQVTGNTNYGYTF.

CDR3 bases: TGTGCCAGCAGTTTAGGGGGCCCGGGTGGCTACACCTTC. Amino acids: CASSLGGPGGYTF. The gene calls are TRBV28 and TRBJ1-2, with D perhaps TRBD1 (6 bases). V lost 2 bases and J lost 7, with 11 bases in between. The germline CDR1 and CDR2 sequences are MDHEN and SYDVKM. The CDR3 totals 13 residues.

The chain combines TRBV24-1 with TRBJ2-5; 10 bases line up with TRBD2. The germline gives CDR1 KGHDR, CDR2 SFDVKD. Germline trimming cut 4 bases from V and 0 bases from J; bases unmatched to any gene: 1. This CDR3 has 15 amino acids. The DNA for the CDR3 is TGTGCCACCAGTGACGGACTAGCGGACCAAGAGACCCAGTACTTC. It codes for CATSDGLADQETQYF.

The CDR3: CASSEGWGANYGYTF. The CDR3 coding sequence is TGTGCCAGCAGTGAAGGGTGGGGCGCTAACTATGGCTACACCTTC. V usage is TRBV6-1 and J usage is TRBJ1-2; possible D gene TRBD1, 5 bases. CDR1 is MNHNS and CDR2 is SASEGT in the germline V gene. The CDR3 length is 15 residues. Trimming took 1 base from V and 0 from J, leaving 9 bases between them.

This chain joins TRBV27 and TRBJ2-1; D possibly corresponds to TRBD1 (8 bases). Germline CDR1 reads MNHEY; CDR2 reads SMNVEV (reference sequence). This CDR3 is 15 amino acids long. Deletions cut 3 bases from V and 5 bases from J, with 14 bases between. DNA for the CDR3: TGTGCCAGCAGTTTTCGGACAGGGAGGGACAATGAGCAGTTCTTC. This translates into CASSFRTGRDNEQFF.